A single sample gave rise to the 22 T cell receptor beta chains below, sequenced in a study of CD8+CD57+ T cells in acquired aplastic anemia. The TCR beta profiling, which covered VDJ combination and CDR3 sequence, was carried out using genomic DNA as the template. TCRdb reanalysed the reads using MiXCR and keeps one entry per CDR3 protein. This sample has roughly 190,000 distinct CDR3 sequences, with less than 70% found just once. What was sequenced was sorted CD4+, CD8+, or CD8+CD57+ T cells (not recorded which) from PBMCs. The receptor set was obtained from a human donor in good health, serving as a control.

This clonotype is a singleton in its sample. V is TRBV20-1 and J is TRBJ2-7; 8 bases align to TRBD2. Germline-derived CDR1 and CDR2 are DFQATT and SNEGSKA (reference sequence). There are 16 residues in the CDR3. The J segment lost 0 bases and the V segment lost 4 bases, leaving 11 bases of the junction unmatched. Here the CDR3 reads CSATSGGGDRSYEQYF. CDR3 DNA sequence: TGCAGTGCTACCTCGGGGGGGGGTGATCGCTCCTACGAGCAGTACTTC.

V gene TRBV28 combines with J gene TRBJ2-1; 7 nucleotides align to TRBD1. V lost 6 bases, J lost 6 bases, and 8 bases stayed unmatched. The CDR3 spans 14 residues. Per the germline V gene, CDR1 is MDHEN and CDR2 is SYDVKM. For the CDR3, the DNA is TGTGCCAGCAGAGAACAGGGGATTTGCAATGAGCAGTTCTTC. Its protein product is CASREQGICNEQFF.

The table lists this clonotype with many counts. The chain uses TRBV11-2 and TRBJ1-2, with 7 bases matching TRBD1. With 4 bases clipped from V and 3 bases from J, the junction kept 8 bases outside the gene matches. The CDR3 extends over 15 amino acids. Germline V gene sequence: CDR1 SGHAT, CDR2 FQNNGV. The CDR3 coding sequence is TGTGCCAGCAGCTCCTACAGGGGCTCCCACTATGGCTACACCTTC. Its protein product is CASSSYRGSHYGYTF.

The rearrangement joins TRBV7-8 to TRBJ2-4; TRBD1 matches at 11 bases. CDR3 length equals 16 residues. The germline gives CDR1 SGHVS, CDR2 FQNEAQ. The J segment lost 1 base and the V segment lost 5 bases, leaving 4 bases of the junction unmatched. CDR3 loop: CASSVGTGGAKNIQYF. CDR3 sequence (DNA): TGTGCCAGCAGCGTCGGGACAGGGGGTGCCAAAAACATTCAGTACTTC.

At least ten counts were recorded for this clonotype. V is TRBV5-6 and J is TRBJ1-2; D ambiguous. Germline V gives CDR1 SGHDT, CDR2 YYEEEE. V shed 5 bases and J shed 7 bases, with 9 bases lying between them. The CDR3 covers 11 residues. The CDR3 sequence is CASRGRTGYTF. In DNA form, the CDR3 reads TGTGCCAGCAGGGGCAGAACTGGCTACACCTTC.

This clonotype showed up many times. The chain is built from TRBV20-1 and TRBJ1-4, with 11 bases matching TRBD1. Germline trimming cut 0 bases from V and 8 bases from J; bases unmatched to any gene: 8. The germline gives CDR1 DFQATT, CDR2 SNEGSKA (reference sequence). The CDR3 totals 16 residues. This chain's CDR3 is CSARDPRTGGLEKLFF. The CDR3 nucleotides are TGCAGTGCTAGAGATCCTCGGACAGGGGGCTTGGAAAAACTGTTTTTT.

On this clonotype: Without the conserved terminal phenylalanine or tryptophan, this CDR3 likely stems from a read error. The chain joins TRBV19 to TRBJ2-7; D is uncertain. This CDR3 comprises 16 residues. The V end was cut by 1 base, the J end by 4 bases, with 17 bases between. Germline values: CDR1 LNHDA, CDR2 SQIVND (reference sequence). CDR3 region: CASSIGAGRGSYEQYC. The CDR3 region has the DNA TGTGCCAGTAGTATAGGAGCCGGGCGAGGCTCTTACGAGCAGTACTGC.

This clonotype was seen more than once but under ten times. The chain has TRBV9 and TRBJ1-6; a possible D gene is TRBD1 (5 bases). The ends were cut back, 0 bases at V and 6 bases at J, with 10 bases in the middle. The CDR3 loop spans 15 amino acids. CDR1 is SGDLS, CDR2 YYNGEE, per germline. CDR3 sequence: CASSVVGTPNSPLHF. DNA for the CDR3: TGTGCCAGCAGCGTAGTTGGGACCCCTAATTCACCCCTCCACTTT. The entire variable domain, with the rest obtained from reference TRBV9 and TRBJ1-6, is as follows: DSGVTQTPKHLITATGQRVTLRCSPRSGDLSVYWYQQSLDQGLQFLIQYYNGEERAKGNILERFSAQQFPDLHSELNLSSLELGDSALYFCASSVVGTPNSPLHFGNGTRLTVT.

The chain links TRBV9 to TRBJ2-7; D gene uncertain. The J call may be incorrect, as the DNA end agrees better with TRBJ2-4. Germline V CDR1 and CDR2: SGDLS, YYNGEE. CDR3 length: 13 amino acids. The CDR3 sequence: CASLNLPKNIQYF. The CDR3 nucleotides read TGTGCCAGCCTAAATCTACCCAAAAACATTCAGTACTTC.

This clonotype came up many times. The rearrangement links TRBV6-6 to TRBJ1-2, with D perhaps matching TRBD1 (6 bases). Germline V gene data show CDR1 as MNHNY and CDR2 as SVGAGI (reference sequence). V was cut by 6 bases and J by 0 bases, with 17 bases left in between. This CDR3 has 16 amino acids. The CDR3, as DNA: TGTGCCAGCAGAACCGGGGGGCGAAAAGCTAACTATGGCTACACCTTC. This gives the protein CASRTGGRKANYGYTF.

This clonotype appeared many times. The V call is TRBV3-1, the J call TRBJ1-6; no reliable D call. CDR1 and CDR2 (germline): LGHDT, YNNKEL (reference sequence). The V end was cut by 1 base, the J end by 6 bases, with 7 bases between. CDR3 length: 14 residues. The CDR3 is CASSQGQLNSPLHF. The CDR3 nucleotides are TGTGCCAGCAGCCAAGGGCAGCTTAATTCACCCCTCCACTTT.

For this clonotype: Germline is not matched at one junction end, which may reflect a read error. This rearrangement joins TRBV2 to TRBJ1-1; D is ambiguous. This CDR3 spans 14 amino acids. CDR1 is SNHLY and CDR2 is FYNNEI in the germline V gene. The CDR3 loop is CASSTIRGYTEASF. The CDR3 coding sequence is TGTGCCAGCAGTACCATACGAGGGTACACTGAGGCTTCCTTT.

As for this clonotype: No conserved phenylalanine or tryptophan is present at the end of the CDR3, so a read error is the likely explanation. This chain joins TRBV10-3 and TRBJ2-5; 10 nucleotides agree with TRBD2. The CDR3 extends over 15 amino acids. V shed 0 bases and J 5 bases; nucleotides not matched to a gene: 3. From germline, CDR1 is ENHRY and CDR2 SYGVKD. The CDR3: CAISESLAGVETQYL. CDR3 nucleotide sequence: TGTGCCATCAGTGAGTCGCTAGCGGGGGTCGAGACCCAGTACCTC.

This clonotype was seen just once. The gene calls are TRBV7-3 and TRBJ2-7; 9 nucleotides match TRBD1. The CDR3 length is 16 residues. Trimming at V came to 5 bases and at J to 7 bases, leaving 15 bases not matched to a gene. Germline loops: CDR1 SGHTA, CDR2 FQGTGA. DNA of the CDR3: TGTGCCAGCAGCCCCGATAGACAGGGGGTGGCCGGGGAGCAGTACTTC. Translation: CASSPDRQGVAGEQYF.

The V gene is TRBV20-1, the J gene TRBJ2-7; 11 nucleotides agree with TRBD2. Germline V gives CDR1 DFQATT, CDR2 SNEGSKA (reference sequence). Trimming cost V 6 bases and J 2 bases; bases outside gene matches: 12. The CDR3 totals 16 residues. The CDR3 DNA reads TGCAGTGCACCTACCCCTAGCGGGGGGCGAGCCTACGAGCAGTACTTC. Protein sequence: CSAPTPSGGRAYEQYF.

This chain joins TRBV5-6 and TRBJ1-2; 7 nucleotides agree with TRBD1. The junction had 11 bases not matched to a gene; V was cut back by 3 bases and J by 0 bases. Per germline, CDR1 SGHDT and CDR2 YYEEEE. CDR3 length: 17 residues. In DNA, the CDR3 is TGTGCCAGCAGCTACTGGGGCCGGACAGGTCCTAACTATGGCTACACCTTC. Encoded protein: CASSYWGRTGPNYGYTF.

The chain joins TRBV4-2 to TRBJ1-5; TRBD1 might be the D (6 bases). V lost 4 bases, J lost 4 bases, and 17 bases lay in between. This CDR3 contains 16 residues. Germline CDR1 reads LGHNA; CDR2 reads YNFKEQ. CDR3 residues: CASSRAGQFPNQPQHF. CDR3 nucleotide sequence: TGTGCCAGCAGCCGAGCCGGACAGTTCCCAAATCAGCCCCAGCATTTT.

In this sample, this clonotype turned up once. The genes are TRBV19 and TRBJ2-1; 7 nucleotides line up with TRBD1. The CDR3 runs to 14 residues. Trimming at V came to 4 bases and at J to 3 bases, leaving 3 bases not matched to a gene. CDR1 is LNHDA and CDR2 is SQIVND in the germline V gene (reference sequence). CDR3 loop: CASSTDRDYNEQFF. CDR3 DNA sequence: TGTGCCAGTAGTACAGACAGGGACTACAATGAGCAGTTCTTC.

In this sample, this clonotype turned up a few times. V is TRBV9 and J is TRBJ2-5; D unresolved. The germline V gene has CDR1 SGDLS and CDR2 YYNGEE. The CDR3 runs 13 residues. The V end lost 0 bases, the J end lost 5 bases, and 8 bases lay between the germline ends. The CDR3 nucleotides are TGTGCCAGCAGCGTAGGGAACTCGGAGACCCAGTACTTC. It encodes CASSVGNSETQYF.

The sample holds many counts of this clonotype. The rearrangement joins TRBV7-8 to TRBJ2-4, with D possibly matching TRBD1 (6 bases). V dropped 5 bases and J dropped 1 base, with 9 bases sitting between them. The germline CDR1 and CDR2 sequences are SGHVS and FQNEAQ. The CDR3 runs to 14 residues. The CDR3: CASSLGGAKNIQYF. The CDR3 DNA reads TGTGCCAGCAGCCTAGGGGGTGCCAAAAACATTCAGTACTTC.

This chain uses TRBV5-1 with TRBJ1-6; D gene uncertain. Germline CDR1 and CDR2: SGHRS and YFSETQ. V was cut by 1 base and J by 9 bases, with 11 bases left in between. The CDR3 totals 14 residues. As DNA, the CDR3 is TGCGCCAGCAGCTTGTTAGGGTCGGGTTCACCCCTCCACTTT. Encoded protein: CASSLLGSGSPLHF.

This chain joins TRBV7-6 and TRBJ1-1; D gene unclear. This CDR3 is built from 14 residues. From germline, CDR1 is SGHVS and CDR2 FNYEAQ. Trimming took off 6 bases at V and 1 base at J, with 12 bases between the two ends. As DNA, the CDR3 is TGTGCCAGCAGTTACGGGGATACGAACACTGAAGCTTTCTTT. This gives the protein CASSYGDTNTEAFF.